This TCR beta chain was found in a study of OX40 agonist ivuxolimab in advanced cancers. Study details: Three patients got partial responses; one had hepatocellular carcinoma and two had cutaneous melanoma.

Blood got drawn at baseline, again on cycle 4 day 1, and then on cycle 7 day 1. The CDR3 spans 14 residues. V shed 5 bases and J shed 2 bases, with 12 bases lying between them. The germline gives CDR1 LNHDA, CDR2 SQIVND (reference sequence). Clones were sequenced by immunoSEQ multiplex PCR, and TCRdb holds only the in-frame ones, with some missing. Among approximately 75,000 clones listed, around nine tenths were seen once. The specimen comprised CD4+ or CD8+ T cells sorted from blood, sampled in a trial of the OX40 agonist ivuxolimab. V gene TRBV19 combines with J gene TRBJ1-1; D remains ambiguous. The TCR originated in an adult with an advanced solid tumor such as melanoma, head and neck, liver or kidney cancer. The CDR3 region has the DNA TGTGCCAGTAGTGTGACACCTTTCAACACTGAAGCTTTCTTT. Residues: CASSVTPFNTEAFF.